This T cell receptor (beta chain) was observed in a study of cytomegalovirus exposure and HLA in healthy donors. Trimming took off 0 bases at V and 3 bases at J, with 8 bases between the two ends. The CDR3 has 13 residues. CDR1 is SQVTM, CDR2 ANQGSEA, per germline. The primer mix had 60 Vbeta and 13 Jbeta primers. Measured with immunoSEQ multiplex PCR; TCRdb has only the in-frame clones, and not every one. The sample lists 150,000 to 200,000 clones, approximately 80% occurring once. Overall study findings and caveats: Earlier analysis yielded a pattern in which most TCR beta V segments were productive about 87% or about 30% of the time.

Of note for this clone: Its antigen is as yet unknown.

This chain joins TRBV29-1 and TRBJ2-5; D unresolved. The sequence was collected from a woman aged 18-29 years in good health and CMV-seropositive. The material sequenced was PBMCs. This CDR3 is CSVEEGSKETQYF. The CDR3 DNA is TGCAGCGTTGAAGAGGGCTCTAAAGAGACCCAGTACTTC.